This TCR beta chain appears in the sequencing data of a study of CD8 T cells in ankylosing spondylitis. Study-level results: Disease-linked clones proved CD8+ and comparatively uncommon in peripheral blood. Ankylosing spondylitis blood appeared to carry a characteristic TCR beta motif of several highly homologous variants.

MiXCR, applied by TCRdb to the 5' RACE reads, yields one record per CDR3 protein. The data show fewer than 500,000 distinct CDR3 sequences, with 20% to 30% seen just once and over 0.8% held by the top ten. The CDR3 has 16 residues. V was clipped by 3 bases and J by 5 bases; unmatched bases: 9. CDR1 and CDR2 from the germline V gene are SQVTM and ANQGSEA. Points on this clonotype: Its antigen is undetermined.

The chain employs TRBV29-1 and TRBJ1-4, with 10 bases lining up with TRBD1. The sample was blood, either unsorted or a sorted T cell fraction (not recorded which). This TCR derives from a male donor with ankylosing spondylitis. CDR3 nucleotide sequence: TGCAGCGTTGACCCCGGGACAGGGGCAAACAATGAAAAACTGTTTTTT. It yields the protein CSVDPGTGANNEKLFF.